Sequencing of this TCR beta chain was carried out in a study of blood T cell repertoires in COVID-19. Study-level background: T cells, B-cell-depleted T cells, or PBMCs provided the cDNA or gDNA that served as material.

Original handling: Reference gene primer amplification in the assay estimated nucleated cell counts. Produced via immunoSEQ multiplex PCR; TCRdb's table is partial and in-frame only. The V and J calls and clone size come from that table; D and trimming were worked out from the DNA. The table shows 330,000 or so clones, with approximately 90% occurring only once. Seattle patient enrollment occurred during active infection, with longitudinal follow-up thereafter. Trimming left V 3 bases short and J 1 base short, with 16 bases between. The CDR3 runs to 16 residues. The V gene's germline CDR1 is MGHRA and CDR2 YSYEKL.

J is TRBJ2-7 and V is TRBV4-1; TRBD1 is a possible D gene (5 bases). The clonotype comes from a man aged 30 to 45 with COVID-19, enrolled during active disease. Sequencing used peripheral blood. CDR3 nucleotide sequence: TGCGCCAGCAGCCATCCTGGGGCAACCGCTTCCTACGAGCAGTACTTC. Amino acid sequence: CASSHPGATASYEQYF.